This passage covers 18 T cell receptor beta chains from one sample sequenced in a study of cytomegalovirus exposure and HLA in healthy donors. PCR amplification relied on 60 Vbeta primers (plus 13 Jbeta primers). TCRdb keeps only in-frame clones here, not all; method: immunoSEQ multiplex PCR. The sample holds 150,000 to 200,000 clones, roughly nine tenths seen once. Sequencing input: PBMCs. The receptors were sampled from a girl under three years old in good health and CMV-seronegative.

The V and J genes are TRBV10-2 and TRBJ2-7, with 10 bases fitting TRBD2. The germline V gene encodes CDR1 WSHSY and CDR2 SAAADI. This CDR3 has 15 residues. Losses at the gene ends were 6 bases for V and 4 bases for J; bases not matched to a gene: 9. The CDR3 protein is CASRAPLAGAYEQYF. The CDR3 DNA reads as TGCGCCAGCAGGGCCCCTCTAGCGGGAGCGTACGAGCAGTACTTC.

CDR3 nucleotides: TGTGCCAGCACGGGTTCCCGATACGAGCAGTACTTC. It codes for CASTGSRYEQYF. The chain uses TRBV28 and TRBJ2-7, with D unresolved. The CDR3 is 12 residues long. Germline loops: CDR1 MDHEN, CDR2 SYDVKM. Between the trimmed V and J ends, which lost 7 bases and 4 bases, there was a span of 11 bases.

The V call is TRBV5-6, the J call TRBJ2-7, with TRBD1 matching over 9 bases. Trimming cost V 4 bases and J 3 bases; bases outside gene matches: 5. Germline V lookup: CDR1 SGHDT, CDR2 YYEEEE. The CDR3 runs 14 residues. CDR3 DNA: TGTGCCAGCAGCAGACAGGGGGGGTTCTACGAGCAGTACTTC. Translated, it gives CASSRQGGFYEQYF.

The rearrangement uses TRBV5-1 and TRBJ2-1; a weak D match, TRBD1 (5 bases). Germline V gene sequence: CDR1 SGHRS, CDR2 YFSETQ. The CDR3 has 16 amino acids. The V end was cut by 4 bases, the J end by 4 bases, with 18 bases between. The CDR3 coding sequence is TGCGCCAGCAGCAGAATAACAGGCACCCTTTACAATGAGCAGTTCTTC. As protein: CASSRITGTLYNEQFF.

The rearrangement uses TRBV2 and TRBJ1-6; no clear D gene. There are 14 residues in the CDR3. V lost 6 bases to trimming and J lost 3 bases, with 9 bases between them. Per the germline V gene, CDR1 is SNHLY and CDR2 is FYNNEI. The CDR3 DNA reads TGTGCCAGCAGGGAGGGTGACTATAATTCACCCCTCCACTTT. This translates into CASREGDYNSPLHF.

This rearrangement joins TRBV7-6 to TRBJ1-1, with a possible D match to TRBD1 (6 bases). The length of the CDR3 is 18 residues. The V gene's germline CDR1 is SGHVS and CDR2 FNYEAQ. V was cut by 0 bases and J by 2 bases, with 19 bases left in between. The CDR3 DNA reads TGTGCCAGCAGCTTAGCGCGGGGGGCGATAGGTCTCAACACTGAAGCTTTCTTT. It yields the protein CASSLARGAIGLNTEAFF.

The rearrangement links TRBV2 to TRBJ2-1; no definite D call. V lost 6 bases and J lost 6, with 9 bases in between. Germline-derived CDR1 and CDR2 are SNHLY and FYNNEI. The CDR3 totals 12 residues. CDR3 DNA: TGTGCCAGCAGCCGGTTCGTCAATGAGCAGTTCTTC. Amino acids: CASSRFVNEQFF.

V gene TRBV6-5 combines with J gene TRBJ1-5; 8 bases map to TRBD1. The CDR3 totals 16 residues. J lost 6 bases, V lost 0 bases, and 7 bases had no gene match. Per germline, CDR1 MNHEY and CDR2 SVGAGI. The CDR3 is CASSYSRQGAGQPQHF. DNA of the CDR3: TGTGCCAGCAGTTACTCGCGTCAGGGGGCTGGTCAGCCCCAGCATTTT.

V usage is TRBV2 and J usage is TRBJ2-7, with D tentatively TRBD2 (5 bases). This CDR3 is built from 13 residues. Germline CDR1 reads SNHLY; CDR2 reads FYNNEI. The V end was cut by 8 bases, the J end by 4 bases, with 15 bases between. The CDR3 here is CASGARVRYEQYF. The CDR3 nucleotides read TGTGCCAGCGGAGCGAGGGTCCGGTACGAGCAGTACTTC. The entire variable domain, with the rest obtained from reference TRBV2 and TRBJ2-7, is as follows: EPEVTQTPSHQVTQMGQEVILRCVPISNHLYFYWYRQILGQKVEFLVSFYNNEISEKSEIFDDQFSVERPDGSNFTLKIRSTKLEDSAMYFCASGARVRYEQYFGPGTRLTVT.

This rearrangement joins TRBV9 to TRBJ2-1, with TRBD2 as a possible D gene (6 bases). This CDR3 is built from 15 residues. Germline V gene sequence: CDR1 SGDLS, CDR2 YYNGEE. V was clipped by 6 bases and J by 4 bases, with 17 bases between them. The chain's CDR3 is CASTRAGNNYNEQFF. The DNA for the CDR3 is TGTGCCAGCACCAGGGCGGGGAACAATTACAATGAGCAGTTCTTC.

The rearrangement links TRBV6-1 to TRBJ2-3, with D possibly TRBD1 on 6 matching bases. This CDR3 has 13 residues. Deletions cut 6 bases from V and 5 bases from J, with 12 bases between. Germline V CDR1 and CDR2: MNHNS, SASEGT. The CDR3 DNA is TGTGCCAGCAGCTTGGACAGACAAGATACGCAGTATTTT. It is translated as CASSLDRQDTQYF.

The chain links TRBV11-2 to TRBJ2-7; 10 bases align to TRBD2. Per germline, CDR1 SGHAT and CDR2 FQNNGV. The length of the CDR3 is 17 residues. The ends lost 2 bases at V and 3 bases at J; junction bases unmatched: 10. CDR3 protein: CASSLWLAGEGDYEQYF. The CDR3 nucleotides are TGTGCCAGCAGCTTATGGCTAGCGGGAGAAGGAGACTACGAGCAGTACTTC.

CDR3 protein: CASSLRGGTSSGYTF. CDR3 nucleotides: TGCGCCAGCAGCCTCAGGGGAGGGACCTCGAGTGGCTACACCTTC. The rearrangement links TRBV4-1 to TRBJ1-2, with D possibly TRBD1 on 6 matching bases. Germline lookup yields CDR1 MGHRA and CDR2 YSYEKL. The germline V and J ends were trimmed by 4 bases and 7 bases, with 19 bases remaining between them. The CDR3 runs to 15 residues.

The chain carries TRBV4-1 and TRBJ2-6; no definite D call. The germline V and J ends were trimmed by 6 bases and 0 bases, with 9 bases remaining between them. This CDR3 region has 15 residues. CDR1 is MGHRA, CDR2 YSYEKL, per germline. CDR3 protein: CASSPFSSGANVLTF. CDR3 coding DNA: TGCGCCAGCAGTCCTTTTTCCTCTGGGGCCAACGTCCTGACTTTC.

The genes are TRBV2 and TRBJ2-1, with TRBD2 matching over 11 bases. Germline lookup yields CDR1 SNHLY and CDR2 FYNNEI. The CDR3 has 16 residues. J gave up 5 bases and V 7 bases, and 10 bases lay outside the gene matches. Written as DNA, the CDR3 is TGTGCCAGCAACAAGCATGGGACTAGCGGTAACAATGAGCAGTTCTTC. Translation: CASNKHGTSGNNEQFF.

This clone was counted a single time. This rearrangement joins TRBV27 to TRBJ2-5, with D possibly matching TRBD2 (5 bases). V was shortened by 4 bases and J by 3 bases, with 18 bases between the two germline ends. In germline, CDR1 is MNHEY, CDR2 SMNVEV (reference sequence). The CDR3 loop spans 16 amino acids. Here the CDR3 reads CASSWGALAGKETQYF. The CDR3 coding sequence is TGTGCCAGCAGTTGGGGTGCTCTAGCCGGTAAAGAGACCCAGTACTTC.

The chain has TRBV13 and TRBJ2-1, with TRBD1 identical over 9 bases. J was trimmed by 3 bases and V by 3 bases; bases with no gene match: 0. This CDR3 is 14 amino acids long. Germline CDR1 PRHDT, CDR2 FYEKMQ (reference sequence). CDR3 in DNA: TGTGCCAGCAGCTTGGGACAGGGCTACAATGAGCAGTTCTTC. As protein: CASSLGQGYNEQFF.

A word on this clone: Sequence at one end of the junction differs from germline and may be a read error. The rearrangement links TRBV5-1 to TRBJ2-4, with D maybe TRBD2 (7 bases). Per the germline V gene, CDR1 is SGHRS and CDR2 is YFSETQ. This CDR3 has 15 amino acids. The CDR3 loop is CASSLERGARNIQYF. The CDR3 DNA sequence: TGCGCCAGCAGCTTGGAACGGGGGGCCAGAAACATTCAGTACTTC.